The rows below give T cell receptor beta chains drawn from one sample of a study of shared clonotypes between healthy human individuals. Generated by immunoSEQ multiplex PCR, the TCRdb table keeps only in-frame clones and is missing some. In the table there are around 600,000 clones, more than 95% of which are singletons. What was sequenced was naive CD8+ T cells sorted from blood. These receptor sequences come from a man between 25 and 39 years old in good health. Both conserved end residues are part of each CDR3. D genes are given only for firm matches.

J gene,V gene,D gene,CDR3 protein
TRBJ2-3,TRBV7-9,NA,CASSSTIGQINTDTQYF
TRBJ2-1,TRBV5-5,NA,CASTLDSFYNEQFF
TRBJ2-3,TRBV27,TRBD2,CASSLGLAFRSSTDTQYF
TRBJ2-1,TRBV9,NA,CASSENDNEQFF
TRBJ2-7,TRBV29-1,NA,CSVEETESYEQYF
TRBJ1-5,TRBV9,TRBD1,CASSPGTGPQPQHF
TRBJ2-1,TRBV5-1,NA,CASSPGLYNEQFF
TRBJ1-2,TRBV7-8,NA,CASSLDGEFDGYTF
TRBJ1-5,TRBV21-1,NA,CASNDGQSNQPQHF
TRBJ2-7,TRBV5-1,TRBD1,CASSPGQGLIEQYF
TRBJ2-7,TRBV29-1,NA,CSVEGSTPYEQYF
TRBJ1-4,TRBV19,NA,CASSIEAWAEKLFF
TRBJ2-3,TRBV4-1,TRBD2,CASSRTSENTDTQYF
TRBJ2-7,TRBV27,NA,CASSSGSSSYEQYF
TRBJ2-7,TRBV5-1,TRBD1,CASSLGQGEFYEQYF
TRBJ2-1,TRBV7-8,TRBD2,CASSSRGRLAGDEQFF
TRBJ1-1,TRBV4-3,NA,CASSQLLETEAFF
TRBJ1-2,TRBV28,NA,CASSLYSVAVTDNYGYTF
TRBJ2-7,TRBV27,NA,CASSLGAEQYF
TRBJ2-3,TRBV5-1,TRBD2,CASSLGPSSGRRPSTDTQYF
TRBJ2-1,TRBV10-3,NA,CAISPADRQFF
TRBJ1-2,TRBV6-4,TRBD1,CASSERQGPLLGYTF
TRBJ2-7,TRBV5-1,TRBD1,CASSTSGQIFHEQYF
TRBJ2-7,TRBV5-6,NA,CASSSYTAYSDIYEQYF
TRBJ2-1,TRBV7-8,TRBD2,CASSLSPSAGGSYIWNEQFF
TRBJ2-7,TRBV7-8,NA,CASSEPAGQSSYEQYF
TRBJ2-7,TRBV27,TRBD2,CASSRGTTEWEQYF
TRBJ2-5,TRBV18,TRBD2,CASSPKLAELQETQYF
TRBJ2-7,TRBV29-1,TRBD1,CSVVIRDRDLSEQYF
TRBJ2-7,TRBV4-3,TRBD2,CASSQAGLAGVYEQYF
TRBJ1-1,TRBV10-3,TRBD1,CAITQGVFAFF
TRBJ2-2,TRBV7-6,NA,CASSLAMSPGELFF
TRBJ2-1,TRBV7-2,TRBD1,CATRTGEYNEQFF
TRBJ2-7,TRBV11-2,NA,CASFSGAHEQYF
TRBJ2-1,TRBV6-5,NA,CASSSLAYEQFF
TRBJ2-7,TRBV6-5,NA,CASSYGRTYEQYF
TRBJ2-7,TRBV27,TRBD1,CASSPGTGYEQYF
TRBJ2-7,TRBV5-4,NA,CASSGSGYEQYF
TRBJ2-3,TRBV7-9,TRBD2,CASSLGLAGATDTQYF
TRBJ2-7,TRBV27,TRBD2,CSWGKTSASPEQYF